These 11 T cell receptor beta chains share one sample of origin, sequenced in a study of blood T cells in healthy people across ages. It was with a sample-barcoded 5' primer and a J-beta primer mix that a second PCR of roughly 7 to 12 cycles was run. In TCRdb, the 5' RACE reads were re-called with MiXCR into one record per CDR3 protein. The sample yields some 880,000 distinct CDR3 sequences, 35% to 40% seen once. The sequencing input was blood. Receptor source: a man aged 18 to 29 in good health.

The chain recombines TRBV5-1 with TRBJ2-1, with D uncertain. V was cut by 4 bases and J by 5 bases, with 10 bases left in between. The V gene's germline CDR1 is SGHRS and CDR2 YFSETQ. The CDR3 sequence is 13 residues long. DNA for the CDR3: TGCGCCAGCAGCCCTAGGTTAGACAATGAGCAGTTCTTC. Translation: CASSPRLDNEQFF.

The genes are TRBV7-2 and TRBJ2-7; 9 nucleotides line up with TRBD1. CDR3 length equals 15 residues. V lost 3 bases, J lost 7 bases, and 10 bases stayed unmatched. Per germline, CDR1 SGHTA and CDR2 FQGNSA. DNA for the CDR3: TGTGCCAGCAGCTTTAACAGGGGGCTAGGGAATGAGCAGTACTTC. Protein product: CASSFNRGLGNEQYF. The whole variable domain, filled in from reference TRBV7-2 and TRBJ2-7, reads GAGVSQSPSNKVTEKGKDVELRCDPISGHTALYWYRQSLGQGLEFLIYFQGNSAPDKSGLPSDRFSAERTGGSVSTLTIQRTQQEDSAVYLCASSFNRGLGNEQYFGPGTRLTVT.

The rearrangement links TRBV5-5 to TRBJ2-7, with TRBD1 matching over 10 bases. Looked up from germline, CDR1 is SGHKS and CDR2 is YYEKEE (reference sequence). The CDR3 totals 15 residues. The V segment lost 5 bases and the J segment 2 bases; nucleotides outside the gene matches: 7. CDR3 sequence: CASSSGQGEAYEQYF. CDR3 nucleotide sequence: TGTGCCAGCAGTTCTGGACAGGGGGAGGCCTACGAGCAGTACTTC.

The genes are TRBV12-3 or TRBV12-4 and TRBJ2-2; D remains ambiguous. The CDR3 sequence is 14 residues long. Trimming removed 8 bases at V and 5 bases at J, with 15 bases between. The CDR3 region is CASLLGPSTGELFF. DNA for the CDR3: TGTGCCAGCCTTCTGGGTCCTTCAACCGGGGAGCTGTTTTTT.

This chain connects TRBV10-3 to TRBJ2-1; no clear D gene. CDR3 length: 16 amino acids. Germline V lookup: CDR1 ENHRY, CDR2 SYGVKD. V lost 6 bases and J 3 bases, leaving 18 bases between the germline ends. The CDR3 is CAISVGMGMGYNEQFF. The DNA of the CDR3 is TGTGCCATCAGCGTTGGCATGGGGATGGGCTACAATGAGCAGTTCTTC.

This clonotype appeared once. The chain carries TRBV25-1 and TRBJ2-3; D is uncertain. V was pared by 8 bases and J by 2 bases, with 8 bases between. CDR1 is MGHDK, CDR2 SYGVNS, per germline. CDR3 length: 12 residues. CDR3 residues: CASRFLTDTQYF. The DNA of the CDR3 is TGTGCCAGCCGATTTCTCACAGATACGCAGTATTTT.

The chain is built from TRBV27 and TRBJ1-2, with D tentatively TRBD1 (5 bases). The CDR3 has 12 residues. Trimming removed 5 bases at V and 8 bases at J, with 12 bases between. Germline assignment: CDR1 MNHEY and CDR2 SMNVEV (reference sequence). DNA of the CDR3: TGTGCCAGCAGTATCACAGGTCTGGGCTACACCTTC. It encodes CASSITGLGYTF.

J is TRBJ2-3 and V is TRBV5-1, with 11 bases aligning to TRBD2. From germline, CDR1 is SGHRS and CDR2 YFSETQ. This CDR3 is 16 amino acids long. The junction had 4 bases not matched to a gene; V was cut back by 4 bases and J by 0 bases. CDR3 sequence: CASSPGLAASTDTQYF. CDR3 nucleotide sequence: TGCGCCAGCAGCCCGGGACTAGCGGCTAGCACAGATACGCAGTATTTT. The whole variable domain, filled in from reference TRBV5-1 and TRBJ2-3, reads KAGVTQTPRYLIKTRGQQVTLSCSPISGHRSVSWYQQTPGQGLQFLFEYFSETQRNKGNFPGRFSGRQFSNSRSEMNVSTLELGDSALYLCASSPGLAASTDTQYFGPGTRLTVL.

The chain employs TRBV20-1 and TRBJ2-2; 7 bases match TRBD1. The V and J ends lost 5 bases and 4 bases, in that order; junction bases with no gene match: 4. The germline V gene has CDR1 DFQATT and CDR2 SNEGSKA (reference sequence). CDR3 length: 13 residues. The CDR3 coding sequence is TGCAGTGCTGACTGGACAGGCACCGGGGAGCTGTTTTTT. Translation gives CSADWTGTGELFF.

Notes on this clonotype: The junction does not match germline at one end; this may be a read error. Here the CDR3 DNA reads TGTGCCAGCCGTTTCGGGGCGGTAACCGAGCAGTACTTC. As protein: CASRFGAVTEQYF. The chain links TRBV27 to TRBJ2-7; the D call may be TRBD1 or TRBD2 (5 bases each). CDR1 and CDR2 (germline): MNHEY, SMNVEV (reference sequence). This CDR3 comprises 13 residues.

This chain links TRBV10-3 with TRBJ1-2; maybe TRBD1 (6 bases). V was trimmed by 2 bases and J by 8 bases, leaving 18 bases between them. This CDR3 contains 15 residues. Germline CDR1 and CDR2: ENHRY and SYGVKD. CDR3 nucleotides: TGTGCCATCAGTGAGATACAGACAGGTCCAGCGGGCTACACCTTC. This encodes CAISEIQTGPAGYTF.